This T cell receptor beta chain was identified in a study of shared clonotypes between healthy human individuals. Sequenced by immunoSEQ multiplex PCR; TCRdb stores in-frame clones only, minus some. Among 1.6 million or so clones, around 98.5% were seen once, and the ten largest hold over 0.3%. Study-wide results and limits: Sorted-subset sequencing, rarefaction showed, was incomplete despite large depth.

As to this clone: The antigen remains undetermined.

Adult donors, all healthy and HIV-negative, had no recent acute infections or vaccinations. A split of CD4+ cells into CD45RA+ naive and CD45RA-negative memory subsets was performed. From germline, CDR1 is SGHAT and CDR2 FQNNGV. The CDR3 length is 15 residues. J gave up 5 bases and V 6 bases, and 6 bases lay outside the gene matches. J is TRBJ2-1 and V is TRBV11-2; 11 bases agree with TRBD1. The TCR originated in a young man in good health. Sequencing was done on a sample of naive CD4+ T cells sorted from blood. Subset reported: CD45RA+ positively selected. Written as DNA, the CDR3 is TGTGCCAGCAGGCTAAGGGGACAGGGGGACAATGAGCAGTTCTTC. Residues: CASRLRGQGDNEQFF.